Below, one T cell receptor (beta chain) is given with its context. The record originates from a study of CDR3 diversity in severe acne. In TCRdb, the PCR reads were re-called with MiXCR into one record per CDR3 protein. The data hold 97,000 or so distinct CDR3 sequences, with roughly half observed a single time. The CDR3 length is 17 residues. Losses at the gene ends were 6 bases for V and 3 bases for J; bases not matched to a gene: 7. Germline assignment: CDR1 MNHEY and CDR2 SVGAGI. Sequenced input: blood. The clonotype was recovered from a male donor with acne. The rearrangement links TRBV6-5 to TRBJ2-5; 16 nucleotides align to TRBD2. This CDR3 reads CASRGTSGRAREETQYF. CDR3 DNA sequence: TGTGCCAGCAGGGGGACTAGCGGGAGGGCCCGGGAAGAGACCCAGTACTTC.